This T cell receptor (beta chain) emerged from a study of tumor-infiltrating lymphocytes in primary liver carcinoma. Across the study: Maximum tumor diameters ranged from 4.2 to 10 cm, stage T1-T3 N0M0. Study observations and caveats: Among the pair types, tumor region pairs showed more overlap than tumor-adjacent and tumor-blood pairs. A significantly higher top-250-clone fraction was found in tumors than in blood (p = 0.039).

The V gene's germline CDR1 is PRHDT and CDR2 FYEKMQ (reference sequence). The CDR3 contains 12 residues. Between the trimmed V and J ends, which lost 2 bases and 6 bases, there was a span of 8 bases. It was from about 19-30 mg of unsorted bulk tissue that RNA and DNA were co-extracted. Histology found more than 90% viable tumor cells per sample. This clonotype was found many times. Its antigen is not known. Making TCR beta cDNA involved around 520 ng total RNA and a constant-region primer. Three-round nested multiplex PCR performed with slightly modified ARM-PCR produced the TCR beta libraries. TRBV1-TRBV30 forward primers paired with a C-beta reverse primer were used in the first two PCR rounds, which ran approximately 11 cycles each. One entry per CDR3 protein results from TCRdb running MiXCR on the multiplex PCR reads. Of 95,000 to 100,000 distinct CDR3 sequences listed, more than 65% were seen once; the top ten hold about 12%.

The genes are TRBV13 and TRBJ2-7; D gene uncertain. The sample comprised liver tumor tissue from sampling region 2. Sample subset: tumor region T2, inferior pole. The clonotype was recovered from a woman aged 55-70 years with primary liver carcinoma and hepatitis B virus infection. The chain's CDR3 is CASSLTPGEQYF. The CDR3, as DNA: TGTGCCAGCAGCTTAACTCCCGGCGAGCAGTACTTC.